This TCR beta chain appears in the sequencing data of a study of post-analysis software for immune sequencing data. Every TCR beta cDNA library bore unique molecular identifiers. TCRdb used MiXCR to reprocess the PCR reads, holding one entry per CDR3 protein. Of about 810,000 distinct CDR3 sequences in the sample, approximately 50% were seen once. With respect to this clonotype: Its antigen is not known.

The CDR3 spans 13 residues. Looked up from germline, CDR1 is DFQATT and CDR2 is SNEGSKA (reference sequence). J gave up 5 bases and V 2 bases, and 5 bases lay outside the gene matches. Study results and limitations: About five TRBV segments appeared more often in patients than in controls, and TRBV5-6, TRBV5-1 and TRBV20-1 were among these.

The chain joins TRBV20-1 to TRBJ2-7, with 8 bases lining up with TRBD2. Sequencing input: blood. The receptor was derived from a girl under 18 with multiple sclerosis. The CDR3 is CSARRTSKHEQYF. CDR3 nucleotides: TGCAGTGCTAGACGGACTAGCAAGCACGAGCAGTACTTC.